This T cell receptor (beta chain) originates from a study of T cells in Graves' hyperthyroidism and ophthalmopathy. For this clonotype: A single base separates this from a much larger clone, so it may be a read error.

The investigators amplified TCR beta CDR3 regions from RNA transcripts. With the HTBI primer set, the TCR CDR3 went through a first round of RT-PCR. TCRdb reanalysed the multiplex PCR reads using MiXCR and keeps one entry per CDR3 protein. The profile shows approximately 420,000 distinct CDR3 sequences, 14% to 15% of them singletons. Germline loops: CDR1 SGHTA, CDR2 FQGTGA. CDR3 length equals 15 residues. The source of this sequence is a woman aged 25 to 39 with Graves' hyperthyroidism. Sequenced material: blood. The chain is built from TRBV7-3 and TRBJ2-1; 7 nucleotides match TRBD2. The CDR3 loop is CARSLRLAGFHEQFF. CDR3 sequence (DNA): TGTGCCCGCAGCTTAAGACTAGCAGGTTTCCATGAGCAGTTCTTC.